A single sample is the source of the 30 T cell receptor beta chains below, sequenced in a study of blood T cells in healthy people across ages. For the second PCR, which ran for 7 to 11 cycles, a sample-barcoded 5' primer and a J-beta primer mix were used. TCRdb redid the calling of the 5' RACE reads with MiXCR, one entry per CDR3 protein. The sample has approximately 400,000 distinct CDR3 sequences, over 45% seen once. The sequencing sample was made of blood. The source of these receptors is a man in his 60s in good health.

The chain recombines TRBV10-3 with TRBJ1-5, with D possibly TRBD1 on 6 matching bases. V shed 9 bases and J shed 3 bases, with 15 bases lying between them. The CDR3 is 14 residues long. Germline V lookup: CDR1 ENHRY, CDR2 SYGVKD. Here the CDR3 reads CAIWAGANNQPQHF. For the CDR3, the DNA is TGTGCCATTTGGGCGGGGGCTAACAATCAGCCCCAGCATTTT.

This clonotype came up once. The chain joins TRBV20-1 to TRBJ2-4, with D perhaps TRBD1 (6 bases). The end of the DNA fits TRBJ2-7 better, so the J call may be wrong. The CDR3 is 13 residues long. Looked up from germline, CDR1 is DFQATT and CDR2 is SNEGSKA (reference sequence). The CDR3 DNA reads as TGCAGTGCTCGAACCGGGACACTTTACGAGCAGTACTTC. Translating it yields CSARTGTLYEQYF.

CDR3 sequence reads: CASSAQTGLETQYF. Written as DNA, the CDR3 is TGTGCCAGCAGTGCCCAGACAGGGTTGGAGACCCAGTACTTC. V gene TRBV2 combines with J gene TRBJ2-7, with 7 bases matching TRBD1. The J call may be mistaken, given a closer DNA end match to TRBJ2-5. In germline, CDR1 is SNHLY, CDR2 FYNNEI. There are 14 residues in the CDR3.

This clonotype has ten or more counts. The chain's CDR3 is CASSQDLSLGQPQHF. The CDR3 DNA is TGTGCCAGCAGCCAAGATCTAAGCCTGGGTCAGCCCCAGCATTTT. This rearrangement joins TRBV3-1 to TRBJ1-5, with no clear D. The CDR3 length is 15 residues. Trimming cost V 0 bases and J 6 bases, with 12 bases left between them. CDR1 and CDR2 from the germline V gene are LGHDT and YNNKEL (reference sequence).

The chain uses TRBV27 and TRBJ2-1; D is perhaps TRBD1 (7 bases). Trimming cost V 0 bases and J 5 bases, with 20 bases left between them. The V gene's germline CDR1 is MNHEY and CDR2 SMNVEV (reference sequence). The CDR3 loop spans 18 amino acids. CDR3 region: CASSLSGGWGTVHNEQFF. In DNA form, the CDR3 reads TGTGCCAGCAGTTTATCGGGGGGCTGGGGGACAGTTCACAATGAGCAGTTCTTC.

CDR3 loop: CASSPDSNFYEQYF. Written as DNA, the CDR3 is TGTGCCAGCAGCCCGGACAGCAACTTCTACGAGCAGTACTTC. The chain is built from TRBV5-6 and TRBJ2-7, with D perhaps matching TRBD1 (6 bases). CDR1 is SGHDT and CDR2 is YYEEEE in the germline V gene. V was cut by 4 bases and J by 3 bases, with 14 bases left in between. The CDR3 has 14 residues. Complete variable domain (other parts from reference TRBV5-6 and TRBJ2-7): DAGVTQSPTHLIKTRGQQVTLRCSPKSGHDTVSWYQQALGQGPQFIFQYYEEEERQRGNFPDRFSGHQFPNYSSELNVNALLLGDSALYLCASSPDSNFYEQYFGPGTRLTVT.

V gene TRBV12-3 or TRBV12-4 combines with J gene TRBJ2-3; no firm D call. V was pared by 6 bases and J by 2 bases, with 12 bases between. This CDR3 spans 14 amino acids. CDR3 sequence (DNA): TGTGCCAGCAGCTCCGACCAAGTCACAGATACGCAGTATTTT. This codes for CASSSDQVTDTQYF.

This sequence joins TRBV6-5 and TRBJ2-3; perhaps TRBD2 as D (5 bases). V shed 5 bases and J shed 5 bases, with 14 bases lying between them. The CDR3 runs 14 residues. In germline, CDR1 is MNHEY, CDR2 SVGAGI. The CDR3 loop reads CASSLRRMVDTQYF. CDR3 in DNA: TGTGCCAGCAGTCTGCGGAGGATGGTAGATACGCAGTATTTT.

The genes are TRBV5-1 and TRBJ1-1; D is perhaps TRBD1 (6 bases). Germline CDR1 SGHRS, CDR2 YFSETQ. Trimming removed 4 bases from V and 4 bases from J, with 23 bases in between. The CDR3 is 17 residues long. The CDR3 region is CASSPPRSSTGPTEAFF. The CDR3 coding sequence is TGCGCCAGCAGCCCCCCCAGATCCTCGACAGGACCCACTGAAGCTTTCTTT.

This clonotype appeared a few times. The chain carries TRBV6-5 and TRBJ2-1; TRBD2 matches at 7 bases. Trimming at V came to 0 bases and at J to 6 bases, leaving 5 bases not matched to a gene. Germline loops: CDR1 MNHEY, CDR2 SVGAGI. The CDR3 length is 15 residues. CDR3 coding DNA: TGTGCCAGCAGTTACTCGATACTAGCGTCCAATGAGCAGTTCTTC. Translated: CASSYSILASNEQFF.

V usage is TRBV5-1 and J usage is TRBJ1-2; D is perhaps TRBD1 (5 bases). In germline, CDR1 is SGHRS, CDR2 YFSETQ. Trimming took off 4 bases at V and 7 bases at J, with 14 bases between the two ends. CDR3 length equals 13 residues. CDR3: CASSPEGVSGYTF. DNA of the CDR3: TGCGCCAGCAGCCCGGAAGGGGTCTCTGGCTACACCTTC.

V and J are TRBV20-1 and TRBJ2-7; 7 positions match TRBD1. This CDR3 is 15 amino acids long. V lost 1 base and J lost 1; bases outside the gene matches: 7. Germline V gene lookup returns CDR1 DFQATT and CDR2 SNEGSKA (reference sequence). The CDR3 is CSARVLGQTSYEQYF. CDR3 coding DNA: TGCAGTGCTAGAGTTCTGGGACAGACTTCCTACGAGCAGTACTTC.

The chain couples TRBV30 to TRBJ2-3; tentatively, D is TRBD1 or TRBD2 (5 bases each). CDR3 length: 14 amino acids. CDR1 GTSNPN and CDR2 SVGIG come from the germline V gene (reference sequence). Trimming took off 7 bases at V and 1 base at J, with 15 bases between the two ends. CDR3 DNA sequence: TGTGCCTTGGGGCCTATGGGACGCACAGATACGCAGTATTTT. Protein sequence: CALGPMGRTDTQYF.

This clonotype was counted ten times or more. The chain combines TRBV7-2 with TRBJ2-7, with a possible D match to TRBD2 (5 bases). The CDR3 consists of 13 residues. Trimming left V 1 base short and J 3 bases short, with 7 bases between. In germline, CDR1 is SGHTA, CDR2 FQGNSA. CDR3 sequence: CASSLVLDYEQYF. The CDR3 DNA follows: TGTGCCAGCAGCTTAGTACTAGACTACGAGCAGTACTTC.

J is TRBJ2-7 and V is TRBV29-1; perhaps TRBD1 as D (8 bases). The CDR3 loop spans 14 amino acids. The V gene lost 7 bases and the J gene lost 7 bases, with 23 bases spanning the gap. The germline V gene has CDR1 SQVTM and CDR2 ANQGSEA. The CDR3 reads CSATRDRFGREQYF. The CDR3 DNA is TGCAGCGCCACCCGGGACAGGTTCGGGAGGGAGCAGTACTTC.

This sequence joins TRBV11-1 and TRBJ2-3; TRBD1 agrees at 7 bases. From germline, CDR1 is SGHAT and CDR2 FQDESV (reference sequence). The ends lost 5 bases at V and 10 bases at J; junction bases unmatched: 9. CDR3 size: 13 residues. The CDR3 is CASSTMPGQPQYF. Here the CDR3 DNA reads TGTGCCAGCAGCACTATGCCGGGACAGCCGCAGTATTTT.

The table lists this clonotype with a count of one. One end of the junction does not line up with germline, which may come from a read error. The chain combines TRBV12-3 or TRBV12-4 with TRBJ2-3, with TRBD2 matching over 14 bases. The CDR3 extends over 16 amino acids. The CDR3 is CASRTSGRVRADAQYF. The CDR3 DNA follows: TGTGCCAGCAGGACTAGCGGGAGGGTGAGAGCAGATGCTCAGTATTTC.

There are many counts of this clonotype. This chain uses TRBV5-4 with TRBJ2-3; D unclear. CDR1 and CDR2 (germline): SGHNT, YYREEE (reference sequence). V gave up 4 bases and J gave up 6 bases, with 15 bases separating them. The CDR3 extends over 14 amino acids. The CDR3 nucleotides are TGTGCCAGCAGCACCGACACCCGACGGGATACGCAGTATTTT. As protein: CASSTDTRRDTQYF.

The chain is built from TRBV9 and TRBJ2-1; 7 positions agree with TRBD1. Germline CDR1 SGDLS, CDR2 YYNGEE. The J segment lost 4 bases and the V segment lost 7 bases, leaving 11 bases of the junction unmatched. This CDR3 has 15 amino acids. The CDR3 DNA is TGTGCCAGCCGAAGAGGGGACAGTACTTACAATGAGCAGTTCTTC. Translated, it gives CASRRGDSTYNEQFF. Combining the CDR3 with reference TRBV9 and TRBJ2-1 gives the whole variable domain DSGVTQTPKHLITATGQRVTLRCSPRSGDLSVYWYQQSLDQGLQFLIQYYNGEERAKGNILERFSAQQFPDLHSELNLSSLELGDSALYFCASRRGDSTYNEQFFGPGTRLTVL.

The chain combines TRBV20-1 with TRBJ2-3, with 7 bases lining up with TRBD1. The V gene's germline CDR1 is DFQATT and CDR2 SNEGSKA (reference sequence). The CDR3 loop spans 13 amino acids. V gave up 4 bases and J gave up 5 bases; unmatched junction bases: 6. The CDR3 DNA is TGCAGTGCTAATGAACAGGGGAGAGATACGCAGTATTTT. Its translation: CSANEQGRDTQYF.

The rearrangement links TRBV5-1 to TRBJ2-2, with D maybe TRBD2 (6 bases). Germline V lookup: CDR1 SGHRS, CDR2 YFSETQ. The CDR3 spans 15 residues. Trimming took off 7 bases at V and 1 base at J, with 14 bases between the two ends. The DNA of the CDR3 is TGCGCCAGCTCCGCCGGGACTCAGAACACCGGGGAGCTGTTTTTT. Translating it yields CASSAGTQNTGELFF. Variable domain in full (rest from reference TRBV5-1 and TRBJ2-2): KAGVTQTPRYLIKTRGQQVTLSCSPISGHRSVSWYQQTPGQGLQFLFEYFSETQRNKGNFPGRFSGRQFSNSRSEMNVSTLELGDSALYLCASSAGTQNTGELFFGEGSRLTVL.

This clonotype has just a few counts. The chain has TRBV20-1 and TRBJ1-2; TRBD1 matches at 8 bases. From germline, CDR1 is DFQATT and CDR2 SNEGSKA (reference sequence). Trimming at V came to 5 bases and at J to 8 bases, leaving 4 bases not matched to a gene. This CDR3 has 11 amino acids. Here the CDR3 reads CSAPQGAGYTF. The DNA of the CDR3 is TGCAGTGCTCCGCAGGGGGCCGGCTACACCTTC.

V usage is TRBV7-8 and J usage is TRBJ2-6; TRBD2 matches at 7 bases. This CDR3 has 20 residues. CDR1 is SGHVS, CDR2 FQNEAQ, per germline. The junction had 12 bases not matched to a gene; V was cut back by 1 base and J by 0 bases. The CDR3 reads CASSLESSAGTNSGANVLTF. CDR3 in DNA: TGTGCCAGCAGCTTAGAAAGTTCAGCAGGGACTAACTCTGGGGCCAACGTCCTGACTTTC.

About this clonotype itself: This may arise from a read error, as a much more abundant clone is one base away. The chain couples TRBV2 to TRBJ2-4, with D possibly TRBD2 on 5 matching bases. The end of the DNA fits TRBJ2-7 better, so the J call may be wrong. This CDR3 comprises 15 residues. Per the germline V gene, CDR1 is SNHLY and CDR2 is FYNNEI. The CDR3 loop reads CASSPFGVTPHEQYF. The CDR3 DNA reads TGTGCCAGCAGCCCGTTCGGGGTAACCCCCCACGAGCAGTACTTC.

As concerns this clonotype: The CDR3 does not close with the conserved phenylalanine or tryptophan, likely indicating a read error. V gene TRBV6-8 combines with J gene TRBJ2-1, with D uncertain. This CDR3 is 16 amino acids long. V was pared by 5 bases and J by 5 bases, with 19 bases between. Germline V gene sequence: CDR1 MNHGY, CDR2 SAAAGT. As DNA, the CDR3 is TGTGCCAGCAGTCAGCGCCCGGGTCCCCCTCACAATGAGCAGTTCTTA. Protein product: CASSQRPGPPHNEQFL.

The chain employs TRBV29-1 and TRBJ2-2, with TRBD1 matching over 9 bases. V was clipped by 5 bases and J by 6 bases; unmatched bases: 13. The V gene's germline CDR1 is SQVTM and CDR2 ANQGSEA. This CDR3 spans 16 amino acids. The CDR3 spells CSVLGGTGGAPGELFF. The CDR3 DNA follows: TGCAGCGTTCTTGGGGGTACAGGGGGCGCACCCGGGGAGCTGTTTTTT.

The chain carries TRBV4-1 and TRBJ2-3, with 9 bases lining up with TRBD2. Germline V gene sequence: CDR1 MGHRA, CDR2 YSYEKL. The CDR3 sequence is 19 residues long. Trimming removed 7 bases from V and 1 base from J; junction bases left unmatched: 18. CDR3 in amino acids: CASNPLQSGGQIGTDTQYF. CDR3 in DNA: TGCGCCAGCAACCCCCTCCAAAGCGGGGGGCAAATAGGCACAGATACGCAGTATTTT.

This chain links TRBV5-4 with TRBJ1-4, with a tentative D call TRBD1 (6 bases). Germline V gives CDR1 SGHNT, CDR2 YYREEE (reference sequence). V shed 3 bases and J shed 2 bases, with 11 bases lying between them. CDR3 length: 15 residues. DNA for the CDR3: TGTGCCAGCAGCTCTCGACAGGTGACTAATGAAAAACTGTTTTTT. It specifies CASSSRQVTNEKLFF. The full variable domain, completed using reference TRBV5-4 and TRBJ1-4, is ETGVTQSPTHLIKTRGQQVTLRCSSQSGHNTVSWYQQALGQGPQFIFQYYREEENGRGNFPPRFSGLQFPNYSSELNVNALELDDSALYLCASSSRQVTNEKLFFGSGTQLSVL.

The CDR3 bases are TGCAGTGCTAGACAGGACACTGAAGCTTTCTTT. Protein: CSARQDTEAFF. V usage is TRBV20-1 and J usage is TRBJ1-1; D gene uncertain. In germline, CDR1 is DFQATT, CDR2 SNEGSKA (reference sequence). This CDR3 is built from 11 residues. V gave up 2 bases and J gave up 3 bases, with 4 bases separating them.

DNA of the CDR3: TGCAGTGCTAGGTTATCCGGGGCCTATAATTCACCCCTCCACTTT. Translation gives CSARLSGAYNSPLHF. The gene calls are TRBV20-1 and TRBJ1-6, with D hard to call. The CDR3 is 15 residues long. V shed 3 bases and J shed 2 bases, with 11 bases lying between them. Germline lookup yields CDR1 DFQATT and CDR2 SNEGSKA (reference sequence).